Below are 21 T cell receptor beta chains sequenced from a single sample in a study of T cells in Graves' hyperthyroidism and ophthalmopathy. Amplification targeted TCR beta CDR3 regions from RNA transcripts. Carried out on the TCR CDR3, a first-round RT-PCR used the HTBI primer set. TCRdb passed the multiplex PCR reads through MiXCR, listing each CDR3 protein once. This sample yields 480,000 or so distinct CDR3 sequences, of which 46% are seen a single time; 44% belongs to the top ten. The source material was peripheral blood or thyroid tissue (not recorded which). The source is an adult woman with Graves' disease, either hyperthyroidism or ophthalmopathy (not recorded which).

The genes are TRBV7-9 and TRBJ2-7, with a tentative D call TRBD2 (6 bases). Looked up from germline, CDR1 is SEHNR and CDR2 is FQNEAQ (reference sequence). With 8 bases removed from V and 3 bases from J, the gap between germline ends came to 20 bases. The CDR3 length is 15 residues. The CDR3 here is CASGGFDAPVYEQYF. The CDR3 DNA reads as TGTGCCAGCGGGGGGTTTGACGCGCCTGTCTACGAGCAGTACTTC.

The rearrangement links TRBV11-2 to TRBJ2-7, with TRBD2 matching 8 bases. Germline CDR1 is SGHAT and CDR2 is FQNNGV. CDR3 length: 15 amino acids. The junction had 6 bases not matched to a gene; V was cut back by 1 base and J by 4 bases. CDR3 coding DNA: TGTGCCAGCAGCTTAGGGACTAGCAGCCTTTACGAGCAGTACTTC. Amino acids: CASSLGTSSLYEQYF. The entire variable domain, with the rest obtained from reference TRBV11-2 and TRBJ2-7, is as follows: EAGVAQSPRYKIIEKRQSVAFWCNPISGHATLYWYQQILGQGPKLLIQFQNNGVVDDSQLPKDRFSAERLKGVDSTLKIQPAKLEDSAVYLCASSLGTSSLYEQYFGPGTRLTVT.

This clonotype was recorded a few times. This chain connects TRBV2 to TRBJ1-6; D is perhaps TRBD1 (6 bases). The ends were cut back, 7 bases at V and 9 bases at J, with 10 bases in the middle. Germline V CDR1 and CDR2: SNHLY, FYNNEI. The CDR3 totals 12 residues. CDR3 in DNA: TGTGCCAGCAACAGGGTGGGTTCACCCCTCCACTTT. Translation gives CASNRVGSPLHF.

The chain carries TRBV29-1 and TRBJ1-1; D not resolved. V lost 5 bases and J lost 11, with 21 bases in between. Germline V gene data show CDR1 as SQVTM and CDR2 as ANQGSEA. This CDR3 contains 13 residues. The CDR3 loop reads CSVYARLSVRAFF. For the CDR3, the DNA is TGCAGCGTTTATGCTAGGCTCAGTGTCCGGGCTTTCTTT.

The V and J genes are TRBV20-1 and TRBJ1-6, with 7 bases fitting TRBD1. After removal of 5 bases from V and 10 bases from J, the junction contained 8 bases not matched to a gene. Looked up from germline, CDR1 is DFQATT and CDR2 is SNEGSKA (reference sequence). This CDR3 is 13 amino acids long. CDR3 sequence: CSAPPGGGSPLHF. CDR3 DNA: TGCAGTGCTCCCCCAGGGGGTGGGTCACCCCTCCACTTT.

This clonotype was observed at least ten times. The rearrangement uses TRBV15 and TRBJ2-5, with D uncertain. This CDR3 is built from 16 residues. The germline CDR1 and CDR2 sequences are LNHNV and YYDKDF (reference sequence). V lost 0 bases, J lost 0 bases, and 11 bases lay in between. The chain's CDR3 is CATSRDRFGNQETQYF. CDR3 DNA: TGTGCCACCAGCAGAGATAGGTTCGGCAACCAAGAGACCCAGTACTTC.

J is TRBJ1-6 and V is TRBV7-9; D ambiguous. This CDR3 comprises 16 residues. V gave up 5 bases and J gave up 0 bases, with 11 bases separating them. CDR1 and CDR2 from the germline V gene are SEHNR and FQNEAQ (reference sequence). CDR3 loop: CASSPYISSYNSPLHF. The CDR3, as DNA: TGTGCCAGCAGCCCCTACATCAGCTCCTATAATTCACCCCTCCACTTT.

The chain links TRBV7-3 to TRBJ1-2, with D possibly TRBD1 on 5 matching bases. Trimming removed 5 bases at V and 1 base at J, with 11 bases between. The CDR3 totals 14 residues. From germline, CDR1 is SGHTA and CDR2 FQGTGA. CDR3 nucleotide sequence: TGTGCCAGCAGCCCGAGACAGATTAACTATGGCTACACCTTC. Protein sequence: CASSPRQINYGYTF.

V gene TRBV4-1 combines with J gene TRBJ2-6; D is undetermined. V dropped 3 bases and J dropped 4 bases, with 7 bases sitting between them. From germline, CDR1 is MGHRA and CDR2 YSYEKL. The CDR3 contains 14 residues. As DNA, the CDR3 is TGCGCCAGCAGCCAGGTACAGGGGGCCAACGTCCTGACTTTC. Translated: CASSQVQGANVLTF.

The sample holds many counts of this clonotype. The gene calls are TRBV7-2 and TRBJ2-2; D perhaps matches TRBD1 (5 bases). Between the trimmed V and J ends, which lost 0 bases and 4 bases, there was a span of 9 bases. The CDR3 contains 15 residues. CDR1 and CDR2 (germline): SGHTA, FQGNSA. CDR3 bases: TGTGCCAGCAGCTTAGCTGCAGGGTCCACCGGGGAGCTGTTTTTT. As protein: CASSLAAGSTGELFF.

This clonotype has only a few counts. This chain uses TRBV6-5 with TRBJ2-2; TRBD2 matches 14 bases. CDR1 is MNHEY, CDR2 SVGAGI, per germline. V lost 6 bases and J lost 7; bases outside the gene matches: 7. This CDR3 contains 16 residues. CDR3 sequence reads: CASSPGLAGVGGELFF. The CDR3, as DNA: TGTGCCAGCAGCCCGGGACTAGCGGGAGTTGGCGGGGAGCTGTTTTTT.

This chain joins TRBV5-1 and TRBJ1-1; D gene unclear. The CDR3 is 13 amino acids. Germline V gene lookup returns CDR1 SGHRS and CDR2 YFSETQ. V shed 6 bases and J shed 0 bases, with 9 bases lying between them. CDR3 DNA: TGCGCCAGCACCATCGGGGTGAACACTGAAGCTTTCTTT. Its protein product is CASTIGVNTEAFF. The whole variable domain, remainder taken from reference TRBV5-1 and TRBJ1-1, is KAGVTQTPRYLIKTRGQQVTLSCSPISGHRSVSWYQQTPGQGLQFLFEYFSETQRNKGNFPGRFSGRQFSNSRSEMNVSTLELGDSALYLCASTIGVNTEAFFGQGTRLTVV.

The V call is TRBV7-9, the J call TRBJ1-5; the D gene is possibly TRBD1 (6 bases). Trimming shortened V by 5 bases and J by 6 bases, and 11 bases separated the two germline ends. The CDR3 spans 13 residues. Looked up from germline, CDR1 is SEHNR and CDR2 is FQNEAQ (reference sequence). CDR3 nucleotides: TGTGCCAGCAGCCCCATGACAGGTCAGCCCCAGCATTTT. Translation: CASSPMTGQPQHF.

DNA for the CDR3: TGTGCCAACAGACTAGCGGGAGGGGGCGAGCAGTACTTC. Translating it yields CANRLAGGGEQYF. The chain links TRBV2 to TRBJ2-7, with 14 nucleotides matching TRBD2. V lost 10 bases and J lost 6; bases outside the gene matches: 5. CDR3 length: 13 amino acids. Germline-derived CDR1 and CDR2 are SNHLY and FYNNEI.

This rearrangement joins TRBV5-6 to TRBJ2-5; 7 nucleotides align to TRBD2. Germline CDR1 reads SGHDT; CDR2 reads YYEEEE. After removal of 2 bases from V and 2 bases from J, the junction contained 9 bases not matched to a gene. This CDR3 has 16 amino acids. The CDR3, as DNA: TGTGCCAGCAGCTTTCGGGGGGTCCTGCGTCAAGAGACCCAGTACTTC. This translates into CASSFRGVLRQETQYF.

As to this clonotype: A read error may produce the germline difference seen at one junction end. The chain carries TRBV7-9 and TRBJ1-5, with a possible D match to TRBD1 (5 bases). The CDR3 loop spans 15 amino acids. CDR1 is SEHNR and CDR2 is FQNEAQ in the germline V gene (reference sequence). The chain's CDR3 is CASSQIATVDQPQHF. The CDR3 DNA follows: TGCGCCAGCAGCCAAATCGCGACAGTGGATCAGCCCCAGCATTTT.

The chain links TRBV11-2 to TRBJ2-7; the match to TRBD1 covers 7 bases. CDR1 and CDR2 from the germline V gene are SGHAT and FQNNGV. This CDR3 region has 12 residues. Trimming took 6 bases from V and 7 from J; bases not matched to a gene: 6. The CDR3 loop is CASRHRGREQYF. The CDR3 nucleotides are TGTGCCAGCAGACACAGGGGTCGTGAGCAGTACTTC.

The chain combines TRBV5-1 with TRBJ1-2; D not certain. CDR1 SGHRS and CDR2 YFSETQ come from the germline V gene. V was shortened by 4 bases and J by 5 bases, with 6 bases between the two germline ends. CDR3 length: 11 residues. DNA of the CDR3: TGCGCCAGCAGCAATAGATATGGCTACACCTTC. Protein sequence: CASSNRYGYTF.

The gene calls are TRBV6-5 and TRBJ1-1; 7 nucleotides agree with TRBD1. Per germline, CDR1 MNHEY and CDR2 SVGAGI. The CDR3 extends over 14 amino acids. The junction had 4 bases not matched to a gene; V was cut back by 5 bases and J by 1 base. The CDR3 DNA follows: TGTGCCAGCAGTAACAGGGGAGGGAACACTGAAGCTTTCTTT. As protein: CASSNRGGNTEAFF.

V is TRBV12-3 or TRBV12-4 and J is TRBJ1-5; no clear D. Between the trimmed V and J ends, which lost 3 bases and 6 bases, there was a span of 12 bases. CDR3 length: 14 amino acids. CDR3 nucleotides: TGTGCCAGCAGTTTTGGAAATAGGGCTCAGCCCCAGCATTTT. Its translation is CASSFGNRAQPQHF.

The V call is TRBV9, the J call TRBJ1-2; D is unresolved. Trimming left V 0 bases short and J 6 bases short, with 12 bases between. Germline V lookup: CDR1 SGDLS, CDR2 YYNGEE. This CDR3 is 14 amino acids long. The CDR3 reads CASSVAPEENGYTF. CDR3 nucleotide sequence: TGTGCCAGCAGCGTAGCACCGGAGGAAAATGGCTACACCTTC. Full variable domain (outside the CDR3, taken from reference TRBV9 and TRBJ1-2): DSGVTQTPKHLITATGQRVTLRCSPRSGDLSVYWYQQSLDQGLQFLIQYYNGEERAKGNILERFSAQQFPDLHSELNLSSLELGDSALYFCASSVAPEENGYTFGSGTRLTVV.